This TCR beta chain was retrieved from a study of monozygotic twins with inflammatory bowel disease. No T cells were sorted before total RNA was taken from whole blood. CDR1 and CDR2 (germline): SGHTA, FQGNSA. This CDR3 has 13 amino acids. General observations from the study: Part of the variability in patient repertoires may have come from differing immunosuppressive treatments. TCRbeta diversity (inverse Simpson) was lower in IBD patients than in healthy co-twins.

On this clonotype itself: Its antigen is as yet unknown.

After re-calling the 5' RACE reads, TCRdb lists one entry per CDR3 protein, DNA absent. The record lists 80,000 or so distinct CDR3 sequences, of which the ten most abundant hold about 8%. The TCR originated in a human donor with ulcerative colitis or Crohn's disease, or a healthy co-twin of an affected twin (not recorded which). Sequencing used blood. The chain carries TRBV7-2 and TRBJ2-3; no DNA is available, so the TRBD1 call from TCRdb remains unchecked. The CDR3 protein is CASSWGSTDTQYF. Complete variable domain (other parts from reference TRBV7-2 and TRBJ2-3): GAGVSQSPSNKVTEKGKDVELRCDPISGHTALYWYRQSLGQGLEFLIYFQGNSAPDKSGLPSDRFSAERTGGSVSTLTIQRTQQEDSAVYLCASSWGSTDTQYFGPGTRLTVL.